This TCR beta chain was profiled in a study of blood T cell repertoires in COVID-19. The CDR3 spans 16 residues. Germline V CDR1 and CDR2: SGHNT, YYREEE (reference sequence). V lost 7 bases and J 3 bases, leaving 20 bases between the germline ends. A single count supports this clone. Clones were read by immunoSEQ multiplex PCR, and TCRdb kept only the in-frame ones, dropping some. The sample holds about 140,000 clones; around 88% are singletons and the top ten take about 1.6%. The sequencing input was peripheral blood. This TCR came from a woman aged 60 to 75 with acute or convalescent COVID-19. V and J are TRBV5-4 and TRBJ1-3; possible D gene TRBD1, 6 bases. The CDR3 is CASWFSGVLFGNTIYF. The CDR3 DNA reads TGTGCCAGCTGGTTCTCAGGGGTCCTATTTGGAAACACCATATATTTT.